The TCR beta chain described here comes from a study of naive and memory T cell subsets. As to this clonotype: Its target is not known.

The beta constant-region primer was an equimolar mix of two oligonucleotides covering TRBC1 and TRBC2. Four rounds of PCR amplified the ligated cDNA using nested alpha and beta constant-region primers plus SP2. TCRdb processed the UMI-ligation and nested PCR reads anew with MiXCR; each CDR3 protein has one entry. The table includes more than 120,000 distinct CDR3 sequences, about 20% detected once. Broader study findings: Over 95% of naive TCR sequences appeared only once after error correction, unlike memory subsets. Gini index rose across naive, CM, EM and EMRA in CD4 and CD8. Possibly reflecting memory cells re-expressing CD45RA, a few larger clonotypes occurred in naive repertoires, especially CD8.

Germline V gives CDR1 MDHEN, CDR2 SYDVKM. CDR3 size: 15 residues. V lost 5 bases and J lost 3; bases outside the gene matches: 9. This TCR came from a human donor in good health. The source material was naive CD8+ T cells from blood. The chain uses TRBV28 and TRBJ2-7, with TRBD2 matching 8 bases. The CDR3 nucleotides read TGTGCCAGCAGTCCACCGGGGGGGGACGGCTACGAGCAGTACTTC. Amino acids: CASSPPGGDGYEQYF.